This TCR beta chain emerged from a study of shared clonotypes between healthy human individuals (dated by TCRdb to the early 2020s). Some background on the complete study: The cohort included a few men and a couple of women between 18 and 49 years of age. To estimate repertoire size and how much clonotype sharing occurs between individuals, the study deeply sequenced the blood TCR repertoires of several healthy adults. To increase sequencing depth and limit assay-specific biases, TCR repertoire library preparation and sequencing were carried out by different laboratories using diverse techniques. For each donor, CD4 naive and CD4 memory were each run on three plates, CD8 naive on two plates, and CD8 memory on one plate. Each donor's leukapheresis produced roughly between about 0.9 and 9.5 billion PBMCs. Points the paper makes about the study in general: Based on pairwise subsampling, the degree of clonotype sharing among donors was expected to be affected by sequencing depth. Incomplete sequencing was indicated by rarefaction of sorted-subset datasets, despite the large sequencing depth. Sharing across several donors was observed for around 5% of naive CD4, 3.5% of naive CD8, about 2.3% of memory CD4, and around 0.4% of memory CD8 clonotypes. The small number of donors limited the genetic and exposure-history diversity represented. Naive subsets generally had larger estimated clonotype richness than memory subsets. Sampling was limited to blood, and TCR repertoires in tissue likely differ from TCR repertoires in blood. Higher generation probabilities were observed for clonotypes shared by all four sorted-subset donors than for non-shared clonotypes.

Looking up the germline V gene yields CDR1 SGHTS and CDR2 YDEGEE. There are 17 amino acids in the CDR3, from cysteine to phenylalanine inclusive. Just CDR3 DNA is preserved here, 51 bases in frame from base 1. V lost 0 bases and J lost 0 bases, and the count of bases not matched to a germline gene is 6. A note on this clone: The antigen it binds to is not known. Base qualities are not recorded, but no much larger clone differs from it by a single base.

Healthy HIV-negative adults with no recently reported acute infections or vaccinations were included as donors. Every donor was a Caucasian adult living in Nashville, Tennessee, USA. CD4+ T cells were enriched through magnetic negative selection, after which naive cells were positively selected on CD45RA and the remaining negative fraction served as the memory subset. After blood collection by leukapheresis, PBMCs were isolated using Ficoll-Histopaque density gradient centrifugation and then cryopreserved in the vapor phase of liquid nitrogen. Analytical flow cytometry was used to check the purity and quantity of each magnetically sorted T cell population. Genomic DNA was isolated from every sorted fraction and measured by UV absorbance on a Nanodrop 2000c. Using the deep immunoSEQ assay, TCR CDR3 regions were amplified from genomic DNA by multiplex PCR. Extracted genomic DNA from each cell subset was spread evenly across all wells of several immunoSEQ 96-well plates, with each plate serving as a replicate. For sorted subsets, each replicate PCR was loaded with around 220 ng genomic DNA, equivalent to 30,000 to 35,000 T cell genomes. The purified libraries were quantified using a Qubit 3.0 fluorometer, sized with a Bioanalyzer 2100, and then quantified again using the KAPA Library Quantification kit. A separate single-read 150-cycle Illumina NextSeq 550 flow cell was used to sequence each immunoSEQ 96-well plate. Regarding the original processing steps: Because only junctional sequences without quality scores were contained in the immunoSEQ output, filtering matching that applied to full-length reads could not be performed. To assign V/J genes and CDR3, sequences were annotated using PyIR, a Python wrapper for IgBLAST v1.9, with IMGT germline references. Reads were filtered out if the reads had weak V/J assignments (E-value above 1e-6), no CDR3, stop codons, out-of-frame junctions, or ambiguous translated residues. A V3J clonotype was defined by an identical inferred V gene, J gene, and CDR3 amino acid sequence. Percentage overlap between repertoires was calculated by dividing the number of shared unique clonotypes by the size of the smaller repertoire. Three approaches were used to assess repertoire richness: RTK rarefaction, the Chao1 estimator, and Recon v2.1 estimates of unobserved clonotypes. OLGA was used to compute generation probabilities for all TCRbeta clonotypes that the gDNA method yielded from a few donors. TCRdb's version of the immuneACCESS table is confined to in-frame rearrangements and falls short of the full clone set. An unresolved V gene accounts for under half of the shortfall where checked; the remainder is of unknown origin. The D gene and trimming were derived from the DNA, and the V and J assignments and clone size from that table. Across this sample there are about 730,000 clones, with approximately 72% seen only once. The biggest ten clones account for about 1.7% of the sample.

The chain is encoded by TRBV5-8 joined to TRBJ1-5; a stretch of 7 junction bases matches TRBD1. This sequence was found in a woman aged 25 to 39 in good health. Sequencing was carried out using memory CD4+ T cells sorted from blood. According to the study, the label for this sample's cell subset or site signals: CD45RA-negative fraction. The nucleotides are TGTGCCAGCAGCTTGGAAGGGGACAGTCGTAGCAATCAGCCCCAGCATTTT. Translated, it gives CASSLEGDSRSNQPQHF.